The 25 T cell receptor beta chains below all came from one sample that was sequenced in a study of T cells in Graves' hyperthyroidism and ophthalmopathy. Authors of the study amplified TCR beta CDR3 regions from RNA transcripts. Carried out on the TCR CDR3, a first-round RT-PCR used the HTBI primer set. TCRdb ran MiXCR on the multiplex PCR reads and lists one entry per CDR3 protein. The table has 540,000 or so distinct CDR3 sequences, about 43% seen once. Sequencing was carried out using peripheral blood or thyroid tissue (not recorded which). All receptors come from an adult woman with Graves' disease, either hyperthyroidism or ophthalmopathy (not recorded which).

Note on this clonotype: A single base separates this from a much larger clone, so it may be a read error. This chain joins TRBV9 and TRBJ1-2; D remains ambiguous. CDR1 and CDR2 (germline): SGDLS, YYNGEE. With 5 bases removed from V and 6 bases from J, the gap between germline ends came to 20 bases. The CDR3 spans 15 residues. The CDR3 bases are TGTGCCAGCAGTTCGATGTCTGCCCCGACCCATGGCTACACCTTC. Protein sequence: CASSSMSAPTHGYTF.

The chain carries TRBV4-1 and TRBJ1-3; D possibly corresponds to TRBD1 (6 bases). The CDR3 totals 22 residues. V shed 3 bases and J shed 4 bases, with 34 bases lying between them. Germline CDR1 reads MGHRA; CDR2 reads YSYEKL. The CDR3 sequence: CASSHKTGAGAKGSRKGNTIYF. The CDR3 DNA sequence: TGCGCCAGCAGCCATAAGACGGGGGCGGGGGCCAAGGGCTCCAGGAAAGGAAACACCATATATTTT.

This clonotype was detected a few times. The chain employs TRBV28 and TRBJ1-5; D not resolved. Germline V CDR1 and CDR2: MDHEN, SYDVKM. The CDR3 has 13 amino acids. V lost 6 bases to trimming and J lost 3 bases, with 9 bases between them. The CDR3 coding sequence is TGTGCCAGCAGAGGACGTTACAATCAGCCCCAGCATTTT. It specifies CASRGRYNQPQHF. The full variable domain, completed using reference TRBV28 and TRBJ1-5, is DVKVTQSSRYLVKRTGEKVFLECVQDMDHENMFWYRQDPGLGLRLIYFSYDVKMKEKGDIPEGYSVSREKKERFSLILESASTNQTSMYLCASRGRYNQPQHFGDGTRLSIL.

This clonotype was counted at least ten times. The rearrangement uses TRBV4-1 and TRBJ2-7, with D perhaps TRBD2 (5 bases). With 0 bases removed from V and 0 bases from J, the gap between germline ends came to 9 bases. This CDR3 has 15 amino acids. Looked up from germline, CDR1 is MGHRA and CDR2 is YSYEKL. The CDR3: CASSQDLGSSYEQYF. The DNA of the CDR3 is TGCGCCAGCAGCCAAGATCTAGGGAGCTCCTACGAGCAGTACTTC.

This clonotype was recorded at least ten times. This CDR3 reads CASNADRGRVNTEAFF. The CDR3 nucleotides are TGTGCCAGCAACGCAGACAGGGGGCGCGTGAACACTGAAGCTTTCTTT. This rearrangement joins TRBV5-6 to TRBJ1-1; TRBD1 matches 10 bases. Germline values: CDR1 SGHDT, CDR2 YYEEEE. V dropped 6 bases and J dropped 0; count of bases not matched to a gene: 8. The CDR3 loop spans 16 amino acids.

This clonotype was counted between two and nine times. The chain joins TRBV9 to TRBJ1-1; TRBD1 matches at 7 bases. The CDR3 length is 12 residues. The trim removed 3 bases at V and 9 bases at J, leaving 5 bases unmatched. Germline lookup yields CDR1 SGDLS and CDR2 YYNGEE. CDR3 in DNA: TGTGCCAGCAGCGGCACAGGGGATAAAGCTTTCTTT. Its translation is CASSGTGDKAFF.

The sample holds many counts of this clonotype. The chain uses TRBV25-1 and TRBJ1-2, with a weak D call TRBD1 (6 bases). This CDR3 contains 13 residues. Germline lookup yields CDR1 MGHDK and CDR2 SYGVNS. Trimming left V 6 bases short and J 2 bases short, with 10 bases between. The DNA of the CDR3 is TGTGCCAGCAGCGCCGGGACAAACTATGGCTACACCTTC. It codes for CASSAGTNYGYTF.

This clonotype showed up just a few times. A read error may account for a junction end that differs from germline. The rearrangement joins TRBV15 to TRBJ1-5, with a tentative D call TRBD1 (5 bases). This CDR3 contains 12 residues. CDR1 and CDR2 from the germline V gene are LNHNV and YYDKDF (reference sequence). The CDR3 DNA is TGTGCCACGGGGGTTGGCAAACAGCCCCAGCATTTT. Translated, it gives CATGVGKQPQHF. Filled out from reference TRBV15 and TRBJ1-5, the complete variable domain reads DAMVIQNPRYQVTQFGKPVTLSCSQTLNHNVMYWYQQKSSQAPKLLFHYYDKDFNNEADTPDNFQSRRPNTSFCFLDIRSPGLGDTAMYLCATGVGKQPQHFGDGTRLSIL.

This clonotype was seen ten or more times. The chain links TRBV7-9 to TRBJ2-5; D is perhaps TRBD2 (5 bases). V lost 6 bases and J lost 5, with 22 bases in between. Germline values: CDR1 SEHNR, CDR2 FQNEAQ (reference sequence). The CDR3 length is 16 residues. CDR3 loop: CASSRKTDFDGETQYF. CDR3 sequence (DNA): TGTGCCAGCAGTAGAAAGACGGACTTCGACGGTGAGACCCAGTACTTC.

Many counts were recorded for this clonotype. V is TRBV20-1 and J is TRBJ1-4; TRBD1 is a possible D gene (5 bases). Trimming stripped 5 bases from V and 5 bases from J, with 12 bases between. The V gene's germline CDR1 is DFQATT and CDR2 SNEGSKA (reference sequence). The CDR3 consists of 13 residues. In nucleotides, the CDR3 is TGCAGTGCTCTTCGGGGGGTAAATGAAAAACTGTTTTTT. Encoded protein: CSALRGVNEKLFF.

The chain has TRBV10-3 and TRBJ1-3; D ambiguous. Germline-derived CDR1 and CDR2 are ENHRY and SYGVKD. The CDR3 length is 13 residues. V lost 6 bases, J lost 0 bases, and 6 bases lay in between. DNA for the CDR3: TGTGCCATCAGGGCTCGCTCTGGAAACACCATATATTTT. Protein sequence: CAIRARSGNTIYF.

At least ten counts were recorded for this clonotype. This chain uses TRBV19 with TRBJ2-2; 13 bases map to TRBD2. Per germline, CDR1 LNHDA and CDR2 SQIVND (reference sequence). With V trimmed by 11 bases and J by 0 bases, 6 bases remained unmatched. The CDR3 is 16 residues long. The CDR3 loop reads CAPGLAGIANTGELFF. The DNA for the CDR3 is TGTGCCCCGGGACTAGCGGGAATCGCGAACACCGGGGAGCTGTTTTTT.

There are many counts of this clonotype. This chain connects TRBV7-3 to TRBJ1-1; D is ambiguous. Trimming stripped 2 bases from V and 1 base from J, with 8 bases between. The V gene's germline CDR1 is SGHTA and CDR2 FQGTGA. CDR3 length: 14 residues. The CDR3 sequence is CASSLYGRNTEAFF. The CDR3 nucleotides read TGTGCCAGCAGCTTATATGGGAGGAACACTGAAGCTTTCTTT.

The CDR3 protein is CASSFSGRADEQYF. The DNA for the CDR3 is TGTGCCAGCAGCTTTAGCGGGAGGGCGGACGAGCAGTACTTC. The V call is TRBV7-8, the J call TRBJ2-7; 11 positions match TRBD2. The CDR3 runs to 14 residues. V lost 3 bases, J lost 5 bases, and 3 bases stayed unmatched. Germline CDR1 and CDR2: SGHVS and FQNEAQ.

This clonotype was counted at least ten times. The rearrangement uses TRBV12-3 or TRBV12-4 and TRBJ1-1; no firm D call. This CDR3 has 13 residues. The V end lost 8 bases, the J end lost 1 base, and 11 bases lay between the germline ends. The chain's CDR3 is CASGRTGNTEAFF. CDR3 nucleotides: TGTGCCAGCGGGAGGACGGGGAACACTGAAGCTTTCTTT.

This clonotype was detected ten times or more. This chain connects TRBV7-9 to TRBJ2-7; D remains ambiguous. The CDR3 sequence is 12 residues long. The V and J ends lost 5 bases and 0 bases respectively, with 5 bases between them. Germline loops: CDR1 SEHNR, CDR2 FQNEAQ (reference sequence). In DNA, the CDR3 is TGTGCCAGCAGCCCCAGCTCCTACGAGCAGTACTTC. It encodes CASSPSSYEQYF.

The chain carries TRBV7-9 and TRBJ2-7, with no clear D. The germline V gene encodes CDR1 SEHNR and CDR2 FQNEAQ (reference sequence). The CDR3 is 15 amino acids. V was trimmed by 4 bases and J by 2 bases, leaving 15 bases between them. DNA for the CDR3: TGTGCCAGCAGCTCGACCCATGGGCCAACCTACGAGCAGTACTTC. It encodes CASSSTHGPTYEQYF. Based on the CDR3 plus reference TRBV7-9 and TRBJ2-7, the full variable domain is DTGVSQNPRHKITKRGQNVTFRCDPISEHNRLYWYRQTLGQGPEFLTYFQNEAQLEKSRLLSDRFSAERPKGSFSTLEIQRTEQGDSAMYLCASSSTHGPTYEQYFGPGTRLTVT.

The chain has TRBV20-1 and TRBJ2-5; 9 nucleotides agree with TRBD2. This CDR3 contains 16 residues. Trimming took 3 bases from V and 4 from J; bases not matched to a gene: 12. From germline, CDR1 is DFQATT and CDR2 SNEGSKA (reference sequence). The CDR3 loop reads CSASSSGRSLLETQYF. CDR3 DNA: TGCAGTGCTAGTTCCAGCGGGAGGAGCTTATTAGAGACCCAGTACTTC.

The table lists this clonotype with many counts. The chain recombines TRBV10-3 with TRBJ2-2, with 7 positions matching TRBD2. Per germline, CDR1 ENHRY and CDR2 SYGVKD. J gave up 7 bases and V 7 bases, and 9 bases lay outside the gene matches. The CDR3 is 14 residues long. CDR3 amino acids: CAITGAGTNGELFF. The CDR3 DNA reads TGTGCCATCACAGGAGCGGGGACGAACGGGGAGCTGTTTTTT.

The V gene is TRBV7-9, the J gene TRBJ2-3; TRBD1 might be the D (6 bases). The V gene lost 6 bases and the J gene lost 2 bases, with 9 bases spanning the gap. There are 13 residues in the CDR3. Germline V gene lookup returns CDR1 SEHNR and CDR2 FQNEAQ (reference sequence). CDR3 amino acids: CASRDSYTDTQYF. The CDR3 DNA is TGTGCCAGCAGGGACAGTTACACAGATACGCAGTATTTT.

Many counts were recorded for this clonotype. This chain connects TRBV25-1 to TRBJ1-4; TRBD1 matches 8 bases. The germline CDR1 and CDR2 sequences are MGHDK and SYGVNS. Trimming at V came to 4 bases and at J to 8 bases, leaving 9 bases not matched to a gene. This CDR3 is 15 amino acids long. CDR3 sequence reads: CASSAWTGIGEKLFF. DNA of the CDR3: TGTGCCAGCAGTGCTTGGACAGGGATTGGAGAAAAACTGTTTTTT.

The gene calls are TRBV5-1 and TRBJ2-5, with a tentative D call TRBD1 (6 bases). The CDR3 sequence is 14 residues long. CDR1 is SGHRS and CDR2 is YFSETQ in the germline V gene. V was shortened by 0 bases and J by 3 bases, with 9 bases between the two germline ends. The CDR3 loop is CASSLDRAEETQYF. The DNA of the CDR3 is TGCGCCAGCAGCTTGGACAGGGCCGAAGAGACCCAGTACTTC.

The chain combines TRBV9 with TRBJ2-7, with D possibly TRBD2 on 5 matching bases. CDR1 is SGDLS and CDR2 is YYNGEE in the germline V gene. V was pared by 6 bases and J by 2 bases, with 21 bases between. The CDR3 is made up of 16 amino acids. CDR3 sequence: CASTTPESGVTYEQYF. For the CDR3, the DNA is TGTGCCAGCACCACTCCCGAGAGCGGTGTTACCTACGAGCAGTACTTC.

The gene calls are TRBV9 and TRBJ2-5; D remains ambiguous. The CDR3 spans 18 residues. CDR1 and CDR2 (germline): SGDLS, YYNGEE. V lost 0 bases, J lost 0 bases, and 18 bases lay in between. In DNA form, the CDR3 reads TGTGCCAGCAGCGTAGTAAGGAGTGCGATTGAAAACCAAGAGACCCAGTACTTC. Translation gives CASSVVRSAIENQETQYF.

This clonotype was detected a few times. The chain links TRBV20-1 to TRBJ1-5; D gene uncertain. Germline V gives CDR1 DFQATT, CDR2 SNEGSKA (reference sequence). This CDR3 is built from 11 residues. Trimming removed 2 bases at V and 11 bases at J, with 10 bases between. CDR3 nucleotide sequence: TGCAGTGCTAGATCTGGCTCGTCCCAGCATTTT. This encodes CSARSGSSQHF.